Below, one T cell receptor beta chain is given with its context. Data came from immunoSEQ multiplex PCR; TCRdb stores just in-frame clones and leaves some out. The profile covers around 140,000 clones, with around 90% appearing a single time and roughly 3.9% taken by the ten largest. The CDR3 sequence is 14 residues long. V lost 3 bases, J lost 2 bases, and 10 bases lay in between. Germline CDR1 and CDR2: LNHDA and SQIVND (reference sequence). These data belong to a study of blood T cell repertoires in COVID-19. J is TRBJ1-2 and V is TRBV19; the D is unclear. What was sequenced was PBMCs or T cells enriched from blood (not recorded which). The sequence derives from a woman in her forties who had been exposed to COVID-19. In nucleotides, the CDR3 is TGTGCCAGTAGTATGAACACAGTAAACTATGGCTACACCTTC. This codes for CASSMNTVNYGYTF.